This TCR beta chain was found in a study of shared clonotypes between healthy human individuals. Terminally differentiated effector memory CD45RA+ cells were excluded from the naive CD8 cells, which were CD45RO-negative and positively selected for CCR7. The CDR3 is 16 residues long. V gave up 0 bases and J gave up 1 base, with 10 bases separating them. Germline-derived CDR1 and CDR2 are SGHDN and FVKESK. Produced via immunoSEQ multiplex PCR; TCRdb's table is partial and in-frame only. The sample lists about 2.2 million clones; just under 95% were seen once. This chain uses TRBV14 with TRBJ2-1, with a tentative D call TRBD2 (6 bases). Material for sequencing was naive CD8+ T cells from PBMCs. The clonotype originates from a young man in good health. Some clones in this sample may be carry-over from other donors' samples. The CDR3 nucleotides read TGTGCCAGCAGCCAAGAGAGGGGAGGATCCTACAATGAGCAGTTCTTC. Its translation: CASSQERGGSYNEQFF.